Listed below are T cell receptor beta chains from one sample, sequenced in a study of vaccination and CD4 T cells after COVID-19. TCRdb processed the PCR reads anew with MiXCR; each CDR3 protein has one entry. The sample shows over 15,000 distinct CDR3 sequences, around 46% of them seen only once. Their target antigens are unknown. The starting material was CD4+ T cells from blood, cultured in vitro, obtained after SARS-CoV-2 vaccination. These receptors were collected from a human donor who had recovered from COVID-19. Each CDR3 is given with its conserved first and last residue. D genes are given only for firm matches. Expanded clones are given a class, and other clones once, few, many or no size at all.

j_call v_call clone_size d_call cdr3_aa cdr3_nt
TRBJ1-2 TRBV7-9 once . CASSPGLPDILNYGYTF TGTGCCAGCAGCCCTGGACTGCCGGACATTCTTAACTATGGCTACACCTTC
TRBJ1-1 TRBV6-5 . . CASSYSFRADTEAFF TGTGCCAGCAGTTACTCGTTCAGGGCGGACACTGAAGCTTTCTTT
TRBJ1-4 TRBV25-1 once . CASSAWAVQGNEKLFF TGTGCCAGCAGTGCGTGGGCTGTGCAGGGTAATGAAAAACTGTTTTTT
TRBJ2-3 TRBV10-3 . . CAITAGNTDTQYF TGTGCCATCACGGCGGGGAACACAGATACGCAGTATTTT
TRBJ1-2 TRBV6-1 . . CASSMDRSGYGYTF TGTGCCAGCAGTATGGACCGCTCTGGGTATGGCTACACCTTC
TRBJ1-2 TRBV6-1 . TRBD1 CASNWDRDNYGYTF TGTGCCAGCAATTGGGACAGGGATAACTATGGCTACACCTTC
TRBJ2-3 TRBV20-1 . TRBD2 CSARVPAGVPDTQYF TGCAGTGCTAGAGTGCCCGCGGGAGTCCCAGATACGCAGTATTTT
TRBJ2-5 TRBV24-1 few TRBD2 CATSDSGTSGSQAQYF TGTGCCACCAGTGATTCCGGGACTAGCGGGTCCCAAGCCCAGTACTTC
TRBJ1-4 TRBV20-1 . TRBD1 CSAIRTGREKLFF TGCAGTGCTATTAGGACAGGGCGTGAAAAACTGTTTTTT
TRBJ2-1 TRBV28 . TRBD1 CASTEGGDRGRGTLF TGTGCCAGCACCGAAGGGGGGGACAGGGGGCGAGGTACACTCTTC
TRBJ2-2 TRBV19 . . CASVTFRGTHRELFF TGTGCCAGCGTCACTTTCCGCGGGACCCACCGGGAGCTGTTTTTT
TRBJ1-5 TRBV15 . TRBD1 CATSRGWGTGIDNQPQHF TGTGCCACCAGCAGAGGATGGGGGACAGGGATAGACAATCAGCCCCAGCATTTT
TRBJ2-1 TRBV20-1 . . CSARVRLGGTYNEQFF TGCAGTGCTAGAGTCCGCCTGGGCGGAACCTACAATGAGCAGTTCTTC
TRBJ2-3 TRBV4-2 few . CASSQGIATDTQYF TGTGCCAGCAGCCAAGGGATCGCCACAGATACGCAGTATTTT
TRBJ2-7 TRBV7-2 few . CASSLDAISYEQYF TGTGCCAGCAGCTTGGACGCGATCTCCTACGAGCAGTACTTC
TRBJ1-2 TRBV20-1 medium-sized TRBD1 CSASYPPKPETGMNTDGYTF TGCAGTGCTAGTTACCCCCCGAAGCCAGAGACAGGGATGAATACGGACGGCTACACCTTC
TRBJ2-5 TRBV6-1 few TRBD2 CASKGEGKTQYF TGTGCCAGCAAAGGGGAGGGGAAGACCCAGTACTTC
TRBJ1-2 TRBV24-1 few TRBD1 CATSEAGGSYGYTF TGTGCCACCAGTGAGGCAGGGGGTTCCTATGGCTACACCTTC
TRBJ1-5 TRBV19 few . CASSIDRLNNQPQHF TGTGCCAGTAGTATAGATCGGCTTAATAATCAGCCCCAGCATTTT
TRBJ2-4 TRBV7-2 . . CASRGEGPVQYF TGTGCCAGTAGGGGGGAGGGCCCGGTTCAGTACTTC
TRBJ2-3 TRBV6-4 once . CASSDSDSTDTQYF TGTGCCAGCAGTGACTCGGACAGCACAGATACGCAGTATTTT
TRBJ2-1 TRBV6-1 . . CASRDQMNGDNEQFF TGTGCCAGCAGGGATCAAATGAACGGGGACAATGAGCAGTTCTTC
TRBJ2-7 TRBV6-4 . . CASSDSGRGISSYEQYF TGTGCCAGCAGTGACTCGGGTCGGGGGATAAGCTCCTACGAGCAGTACTTC
TRBJ2-3 TRBV7-9 . . CASSPGGTDTQYF TGTGCCAGCAGCCCAGGCGGCACAGATACGCAGTATTTT